The rows below give T cell receptor beta chains drawn from one sample of a study of cytomegalovirus exposure and HLA in healthy donors. Data came from immunoSEQ multiplex PCR; TCRdb stores just in-frame clones and leaves some out. The sample consists of fewer than 65,000 clones, approximately 73% of them appearing once. The material sequenced was PBMCs. Receptors were obtained from a man aged 50 or older in good health and CMV-seronegative. Both conserved end residues are part of each CDR3. The order of the fields is D gene, J gene, clone size, V gene, CDR3 protein, CDR3 DNA. D genes are given only for firm matches. The size entry is marked missing in some rows and otherwise reads once, few, many or a size class.

-,TRBJ2-5,-,TRBV2,CASSDGQETQYF,TGTGCCAGCAGTGACGGGCAAGAGACCCAGTACTTC
TRBD1,TRBJ1-2,-,TRBV7-9,CASSLVTKQGNYGYTF,TGTGCCAGCAGCTTAGTGACAAAACAGGGGAACTATGGCTACACCTTC
-,TRBJ2-7,-,TRBV6-5,CASSYGQTYYEQYF,TGTGCCAGCAGTTACGGTCAGACTTACTACGAGCAGTACTTC
-,TRBJ2-7,-,TRBV25-1,CASSARGQDEQYF,TGTGCCAGCAGTGCCAGGGGTCAGGACGAGCAGTACTTC
-,TRBJ1-3,once,TRBV6-1,CASRHRDRNTIYF,TGTGCCAGCAGACACAGGGACCGAAACACCATATATTTT
TRBD2,TRBJ2-1,-,TRBV2,CASSVQEAGAGGYEQFF,TGTGCCAGCAGTGTCCAGGAAGCGGGGGCCGGAGGGTATGAGCAGTTCTTC
TRBD2,TRBJ2-7,-,TRBV5-8,CASSRGLAGVYEQYF,TGTGCCAGCAGCCGTGGACTAGCGGGGGTTTACGAGCAGTACTTC
-,TRBJ1-2,-,TRBV6-1,CASSESPGLNYGYTF,TGTGCCAGCAGTGAATCCCCAGGGCTTAACTATGGCTACACCTTC
-,TRBJ2-7,-,TRBV10-3,CAISESRLVGAYEQYF,TGTGCCATCAGTGAGTCACGGCTGGTAGGAGCCTACGAGCAGTACTTC
TRBD1,TRBJ1-2,-,TRBV29-1,CSVEDPIERGGHGYTF,TGCAGCGTTGAAGATCCGATAGAAAGAGGGGGCCATGGCTACACCTTC
TRBD2,TRBJ2-1,-,TRBV11-2,CASSLGGRSGSYNEQFF,TGTGCCAGCAGCTTGGGAGGGCGGTCTGGATCCTACAATGAGCAGTTCTTC
TRBD1,TRBJ2-5,-,TRBV2,CASSEDRALQETQYF,TGTGCCAGCAGTGAGGACAGGGCGTTACAAGAGACCCAGTACTTC
TRBD1,TRBJ2-2,-,TRBV5-1,CASSLGQGTGWTGELFF,TGCGCCAGCAGCTTGGGACAGGGGACAGGGTGGACCGGGGAGCTGTTTTTT
-,TRBJ2-1,-,TRBV19,CASSREATYNEQFF,TGTGCCAGTAGCAGGGAGGCCACCTACAATGAGCAGTTCTTC
-,TRBJ2-7,-,TRBV6-1,CASVRALGGRYEQYF,TGTGCCAGCGTGCGGGCCCTTGGGGGCCGGTACGAGCAGTACTTC
-,TRBJ2-5,-,TRBV5-4,CASSLALGETQYF,TGTGCCAGCAGCTTAGCGTTGGGTGAGACCCAGTACTTC
TRBD1,TRBJ2-5,-,TRBV15,CATSRDFRDRGGRETQYF,TGTGCCACCAGCAGAGATTTTCGGGACAGGGGCGGCCGAGAGACCCAGTACTTC
-,TRBJ2-3,-,TRBV7-9,CASSPRGPDTQYF,TGTGCCAGCAGTCCGCGGGGTCCAGATACGCAGTATTTT
-,TRBJ1-6,-,TRBV6-1,CASSGPTRVNNSPLHF,TGTGCCAGCAGTGGCCCGACTCGAGTCAATAATTCACCCCTCCACTTT
-,TRBJ2-7,-,TRBV18,CASSPPRGSSYEQYF,TGTGCCAGCTCACCACCGCGGGGCAGCTCCTACGAGCAGTACTTC
-,TRBJ2-1,-,TRBV29-1,CSVVGTGGLNEQFF,TGCAGCGTTGTTGGGACCGGGGGTCTCAATGAGCAGTTCTTC
-,TRBJ1-1,-,TRBV11-3,CASSLGHPNTEAFF,TGTGCCAGCAGCCTTGGACACCCGAACACTGAAGCTTTCTTT
TRBD2,TRBJ2-1,few,TRBV5-4,CASSLGAATSGMLYNEQFF,TGTGCCAGCAGCTTGGGAGCCGCGACTAGCGGGATGCTCTACAATGAGCAGTTCTTC
-,TRBJ2-2,-,TRBV5-4,CASSVPGSANTGELFF,TGTGCCAGCAGCGTACCGGGTTCAGCGAACACCGGGGAGCTGTTTTTT
TRBD1,TRBJ2-5,-,TRBV27,CASSTGSRGTQYF,TGTGCCAGCTCGACAGGGTCCCGGGGGACCCAGTACTTC
-,TRBJ1-2,few,TRBV29-1,CSGEEGLDGYTF,TGCAGCGGCGAGGAGGGGCTGGATGGCTACACCTTC
TRBD1,TRBJ1-2,-,TRBV15,CATSSPGQFYGYTF,TGTGCCACCAGCAGCCCGGGACAGTTCTATGGCTACACCTTC
-,TRBJ1-5,-,TRBV19,CASTVGGPHSNQPQHF,TGTGCCAGTACGGTCGGGGGGCCCCATAGCAATCAGCCCCAGCATTTT
-,TRBJ2-3,-,TRBV6-1,CASRREGTDTQYF,TGTGCCAGCAGGCGGGAAGGGACAGATACGCAGTATTTT
-,TRBJ1-3,-,TRBV5-1,CASSLTPSSGNTIYF,TGCGCCAGCAGCTTGACACCTAGCTCTGGAAACACCATATATTTT
-,TRBJ2-3,-,TRBV5-4,CASSSSGDTQYF,TGTGCCAGCAGCTCGTCCGGTGATACGCAGTATTTT
-,TRBJ1-1,-,TRBV5-1,CASSLAPGKNTEAFF,TGCGCCAGCAGCTTGGCCCCAGGAAAGAACACTGAAGCTTTCTTT
-,TRBJ2-1,-,TRBV6-5,CASSYGQGNYNEQFF,TGTGCCAGCAGTTATGGGCAGGGGAACTACAATGAGCAGTTCTTC
-,TRBJ2-6,-,TRBV15,CATSRDQGRGAGANVLTF,TGTGCCACCAGCAGAGATCAGGGCAGGGGCGCTGGGGCCAACGTCCTGACTTTC
-,TRBJ2-7,-,TRBV10-2,CASSDSRYEQYF,TGCGCCAGCAGTGATAGCCGCTACGAGCAGTACTTC
-,TRBJ1-1,-,TRBV9,CASSVAGHVKGNTEAFF,TGTGCCAGCAGCGTAGCGGGACACGTCAAAGGGAACACTGAAGCTTTCTTT
TRBD1,TRBJ2-7,few,TRBV9,CASTPGTGREQYF,TGTGCCAGCACCCCCGGGACAGGGCGCGAGCAGTACTTC
-,TRBJ2-1,-,TRBV12-2,CASRTMGLAGAPALYNEQFF,TGTGCAAGTCGCACGATGGGACTAGCGGGGGCCCCGGCCCTCTACAATGAGCAGTTCTTC
-,TRBJ1-1,once,TRBV9,CASSVEGQREAFF,TGTGCCAGCAGCGTAGAAGGACAGCGTGAAGCTTTCTTT
TRBD1,TRBJ1-6,-,TRBV7-9,CASSARDRGTSPLHF,TGTGCCAGCAGCGCCCGGGACAGGGGGACTTCACCCCTCCACTTT